This T cell receptor beta chain was found in a study of post-analysis software for immune sequencing data. Study in general: Relapsing-remitting, secondary progressive and progressive-relapsing forms of multiple sclerosis all featured among disease courses. Study-level results: The study found significantly lower normalized Chao1 diversity in multiple sclerosis patients than in controls. Patients used a few TRBV segments, including TRBV5-6, TRBV5-1 and TRBV20-1, more often than controls.

Tagging with unique molecular identifiers was a feature of the TCR beta cDNA libraries. TCRdb re-derived calls from the PCR reads in MiXCR, one entry per CDR3 protein. The data contain over 700,000 distinct CDR3 sequences, 25% to 30% of them singletons. After removal of 0 bases from V and 0 bases from J, the junction contained 3 bases not matched to a gene. The CDR3 covers 17 residues. Germline lookup yields CDR1 SGHRS and CDR2 YFSETQ. About this clonotype: The antigen is unknown.

The chain employs TRBV5-1 and TRBJ1-3, with 10 bases matching TRBD1. Sequenced sample: blood. The TCR sequence derives from a girl aged 10 to 17 with multiple sclerosis. The CDR3 nucleotides are TGCGCCAGCAGCTTGGTCGGACAGGGGGTCTCTGGAAACACCATATATTTT. Translating gives CASSLVGQGVSGNTIYF.